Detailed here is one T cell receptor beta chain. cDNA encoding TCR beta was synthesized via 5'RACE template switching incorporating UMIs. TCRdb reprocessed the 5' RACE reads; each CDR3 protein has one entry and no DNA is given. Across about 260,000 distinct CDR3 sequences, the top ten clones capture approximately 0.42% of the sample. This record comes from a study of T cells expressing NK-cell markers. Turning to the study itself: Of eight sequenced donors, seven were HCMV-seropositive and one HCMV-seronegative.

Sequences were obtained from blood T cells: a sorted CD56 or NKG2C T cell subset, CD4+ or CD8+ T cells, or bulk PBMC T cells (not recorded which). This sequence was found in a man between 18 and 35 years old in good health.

CDR3 sequence reads: CAISVQDEQFF. V gene TRBV10-3 combines with J gene TRBJ2-1. The CDR3 consists of 11 residues. CDR1 is ENHRY and CDR2 is SYGVKD in the germline V gene.